A selection of T cell receptor beta chains follows, all from one sample in a study of radiotherapy plus CTLA-4 blockade in lung cancer. The assay was immunoSEQ multiplex PCR, and TCRdb's table has in-frame clones only and misses some. The sample has some 110,000 clones, just under 80% seen once. Sequencing was performed on peripheral blood, taken from a patient treated with radiotherapy plus ipilimumab. The receptors originated from a human donor with non-small cell lung cancer who had a partial response to radiotherapy plus ipilimumab. The CDR3 runs from the conserved cysteine through the conserved F or W. The order of the fields is D gene, J gene, clone size, V gene, CDR3 DNA, CDR3 protein. D genes are given only for firm matches. Clone size is not always given. Where it is, it says once, few, many or a class for expanded clones.

>NA|TRBJ1-2|NA|TRBV6-5
TGTGCCAGCAGTTCGCAGGCAGGCCCCAACTATGGCTACACCTTC
CASSSQAGPNYGYTF
>NA|TRBJ1-2|NA|TRBV7-2
TGTGCCAGCAGCTTAGTAATGGGAGGGAGACACAACTATGGCTACACCTTC
CASSLVMGGRHNYGYTF
>TRBD1|TRBJ2-7|NA|TRBV19
TGTGCCAGTACCCCTCGACAGGGGCGAACCTACGAGCAGTACTTC
CASTPRQGRTYEQYF
>NA|TRBJ1-1|NA|TRBV19
TGTGCCAGTAGTACTGTCGGGGGGCGGAACACTGAAGCTTTCTTT
CASSTVGGRNTEAFF
>TRBD2|TRBJ2-1|NA|TRBV28
TGTGCCAGCAGTTTATTCCAGCGGGAGAGGAATGAGCAGTTCTTC
CASSLFQRERNEQFF
>TRBD1|TRBJ2-2|NA|TRBV15
TGTGCCACCAGCAGATATTCGCCGGGACAGGGGGTGACCGGGGAGCTGTTTTTT
CATSRYSPGQGVTGELFF
>TRBD1|TRBJ2-2|NA|TRBV6-5
TGTGCCAGCAGTAGGGGACAGAAGAACACCGGGGAGCTGTTTTTT
CASSRGQKNTGELFF
>NA|TRBJ2-2|NA|TRBV5-1
TGCGCCAGCAGCTTGCGTTCGGGAGTGGGCACCGGGGAGCTGTTTTTT
CASSLRSGVGTGELFF
>TRBD2|TRBJ2-3|NA|TRBV5-1
TGCGCCAGCAGCCACCTAGCGGGAGGTGCAGATACGCAGTATTTT
CASSHLAGGADTQYF
>TRBD1|TRBJ1-1|NA|TRBV11-2
TGTGCCAGCAGCTTCTTTGACAGGGGCACTGAAGCTTTCTTT
CASSFFDRGTEAFF
>TRBD1|TRBJ1-5|NA|TRBV28
TGTGCCACACGGACAGGGAAGAGTTCGGCCCAGCATTTT
CATRTGKSSAQHF
>TRBD2|TRBJ2-3|few|TRBV14
TGTGCCAGCAGCCAAGGGCTAGCGGGAGTCGCAGATACGCAGTATTTT
CASSQGLAGVADTQYF
>NA|TRBJ1-3|NA|TRBV10-3
TGTGCCATCACCGGAGCTAGTGGAAACACCATATATTTT
CAITGASGNTIYF
>NA|TRBJ2-1|NA|TRBV6-6
TGTGCCAGCAGTTACAGGTGGTCAGGGGACAATGAGCAGTTCTTC
CASSYRWSGDNEQFF
>TRBD1|TRBJ1-2|NA|TRBV7-9
TGTGCCAGCAGCCGTCAAACAGGGGACTATGGCTACACCTTC
CASSRQTGDYGYTF
>TRBD1|TRBJ1-1|NA|TRBV28
TGTGCCAGCAGTACCATGGACAGGGGAGCTTTCTTT
CASSTMDRGAFF
>NA|TRBJ2-3|few|TRBV9
TGTGCCAGCAGCGTATCAGGCAAATCAGATACGCAGTATTTT
CASSVSGKSDTQYF
>TRBD2|TRBJ2-1|NA|TRBV7-9
TGTGCCAGCAGCTTTCGTACTAGCGTTTACAATGAGCAGTTCTTC
CASSFRTSVYNEQFF
>TRBD2|TRBJ2-2|NA|TRBV4-3
TGCGCCAGCAGCCAAGATCGGGTACGAACGACTAGCGCATCCTCGGGGGAGCTGTTTTTT
CASSQDRVRTTSASSGELFF
>TRBD1|TRBJ1-1|NA|TRBV5-1
TGCGCCAGCAGCTGGGGGGACAGGGAAAACACTGAAGCTTTCTTT
CASSWGDRENTEAFF
>NA|TRBJ1-1|NA|TRBV19
TGTGCCAGTAGTATTCGGGGGAACACTGAAGCTTTCTTT
CASSIRGNTEAFF
>TRBD1|TRBJ2-1|NA|TRBV30
TGTGCCTGGAGAAGACAGGGGCATAATAATGAGCAGTTCTTC
CAWRRQGHNNEQFF
>NA|TRBJ1-5|NA|TRBV6-5
TGTGCCAGCAGTTACTCAACAGGCGTCCAGCCCCAGCATTTT
CASSYSTGVQPQHF
>TRBD1|TRBJ2-7|NA|TRBV4-1
TGCGCCAGCAGCCAAAGCGGACAGGGAGGCAACGAGCAGTACTTC
CASSQSGQGGNEQYF
>NA|TRBJ2-7|NA|TRBV6-5
TGTGCCAGCAGGACTCGACTTCACCACGAGCAGTACTTC
CASRTRLHHEQYF
>NA|TRBJ2-7|NA|TRBV28
TGTGCCAGCAGTTTATTATCGGGATACGAGCAGTACTTC
CASSLLSGYEQYF
>NA|TRBJ2-1|NA|TRBV5-1
TGCGCCAGCAGCTTGGAACAGGGACCCTACAATGAGCAGTTCTTC
CASSLEQGPYNEQFF
>NA|TRBJ1-1|NA|TRBV4-1
TGCGCCAGCAGCCAAGGAAGAGCATATAGACAGGTTATGAACACTGAAGCTTTCTTT
CASSQGRAYRQVMNTEAFF
>NA|TRBJ2-1|NA|TRBV6-5
TGTGCCAGCAGACCTACAAAGACAAGTTTCTATGAGCAGTTCTTC
CASRPTKTSFYEQFF